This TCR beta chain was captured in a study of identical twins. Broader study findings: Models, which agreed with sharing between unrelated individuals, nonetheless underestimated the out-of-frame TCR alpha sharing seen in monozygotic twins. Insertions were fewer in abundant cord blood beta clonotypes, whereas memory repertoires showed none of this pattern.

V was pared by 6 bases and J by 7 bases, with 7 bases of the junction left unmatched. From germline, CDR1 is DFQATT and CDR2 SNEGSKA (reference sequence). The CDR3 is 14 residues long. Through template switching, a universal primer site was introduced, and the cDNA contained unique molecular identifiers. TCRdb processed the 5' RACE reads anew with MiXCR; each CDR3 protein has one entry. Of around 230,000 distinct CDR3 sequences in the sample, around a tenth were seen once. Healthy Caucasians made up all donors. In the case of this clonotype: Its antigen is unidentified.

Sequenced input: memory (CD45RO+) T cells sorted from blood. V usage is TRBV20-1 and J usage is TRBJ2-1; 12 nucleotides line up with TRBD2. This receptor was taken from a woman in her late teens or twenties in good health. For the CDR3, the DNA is TGCAGTGCCGCCGCTAGCGGGAGGGTAAATGAGCAGTTCTTC. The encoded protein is CSAAASGRVNEQFF.